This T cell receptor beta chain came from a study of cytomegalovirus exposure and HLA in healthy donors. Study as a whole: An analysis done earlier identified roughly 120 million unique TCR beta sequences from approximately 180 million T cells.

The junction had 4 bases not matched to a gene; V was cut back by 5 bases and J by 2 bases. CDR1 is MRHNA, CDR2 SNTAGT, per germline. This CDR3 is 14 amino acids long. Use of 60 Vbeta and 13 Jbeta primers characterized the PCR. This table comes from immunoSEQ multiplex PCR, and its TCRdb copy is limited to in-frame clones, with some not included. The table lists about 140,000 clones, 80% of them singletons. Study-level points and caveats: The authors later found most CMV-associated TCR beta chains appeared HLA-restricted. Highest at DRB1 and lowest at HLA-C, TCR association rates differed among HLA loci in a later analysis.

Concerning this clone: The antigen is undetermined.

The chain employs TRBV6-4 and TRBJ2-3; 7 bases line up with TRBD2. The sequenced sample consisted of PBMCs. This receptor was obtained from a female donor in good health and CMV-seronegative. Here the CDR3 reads CASSPGTTTDTQYF. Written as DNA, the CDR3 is TGTGCCAGCAGTCCCGGGACTACCACAGATACGCAGTATTTT.